The clone carrying this TCR beta chain was picked up many times. Its cognate antigen is unknown. These data originate in a study of human T cells and chemical hapten exposure. Overall study: Reading of the patch tests, which applied 0.01% DPC to the upper back, occurred at 6 days. Per-sample TCR yield variability stemmed mainly from small pooled library volume differences.

As for time point: pre-sensitization, week 0. The treatment: therapeutic diphenylcyclopropenone sensitization with weekly scalp DPC. Suited to DPC and affected by alopecia, the donors ranged from 18 to 70 years old. From germline, CDR1 is SGHVS and CDR2 FQNEAQ. This CDR3 region has 15 residues. V was clipped by 1 base and J by 11 bases, with 19 bases between them. TCRdb reprocessed the RACE reads with MiXCR, giving one entry per CDR3 protein. The sample includes around 330,000 distinct CDR3 sequences, about 5% seen only once; the top ten take 7% to 10%. Study-level findings and limits: Controls formed significantly fewer large CDR3 similarity clusters than expanded TCRs did.

The origin of this receptor is a young woman with alopecia areata. Some clones in this sample may be carry-over from other donors' samples. The chain uses TRBV7-8 and TRBJ2-3; possible D gene TRBD1, 6 bases. The material sequenced was whole blood, taken in connection with sensitization to the hapten diphenylcyclopropenone (DPC). CDR3 in amino acids: CASSLVPRTRQVQYF. In DNA form, the CDR3 reads TGTGCCAGCAGCTTAGTCCCCCGGACTCGACAGGTGCAGTATTTT.